This TCR beta chain was found in a study of T-cell reconstitution after alpha-beta-depleted transplantation in children. The CDR3 consists of 13 residues. Trimming pared 8 bases from V and 5 bases from J, leaving 10 bases between. Germline V gene data show CDR1 as MNHNS and CDR2 as SASEGT. During its preparation, the TCRbeta library received unique molecular identifiers. TCRdb analysed the PCR reads with MiXCR anew, one entry per CDR3 protein. The table includes roughly 500,000 distinct CDR3 sequences, 9.5% to 15% detected once. The clonotype comes from a human donor who donated a stem cell graft to a child with combined immunodeficiency. V and J are TRBV6-1 and TRBJ1-6, with D unclear. The source material was PBMCs from the stem cell graft donor, sampled from the stem cell graft. The CDR3 reads CASRTENNSPLHF. CDR3 bases: TGTGCCAGCCGGACGGAAAATAATTCACCCCTCCACTTT.